Each of the 7 T cell receptor beta chains below was sequenced from the same sample in a study of cytomegalovirus exposure and HLA in healthy donors. PCR primers comprised 60 Vbeta and 13 Jbeta primers. Repertoires were generated with immunoSEQ multiplex PCR, while TCRdb's copy carries only in-frame clones and drops some. The sample lists 200,000 to 300,000 clones, about 83% occurring once. The sample taken for sequencing was PBMCs. Receptor source: a woman aged 40 to 55 in good health and CMV-seropositive.

The chain is built from TRBV11-2 and TRBJ2-2, with 9 bases fitting TRBD2. V lost 4 bases to trimming and J lost 3 bases; unmatched junction nucleotides: 9. This CDR3 has 17 residues. CDR1 SGHAT and CDR2 FQNNGV come from the germline V gene. The CDR3 protein is CASSWPGGGADTGELFF. The CDR3 DNA reads TGTGCCAGCAGCTGGCCCGGCGGGGGGGCCGACACCGGGGAGCTGTTTTTT.

The V call is TRBV11-3, the J call TRBJ2-7; possibly TRBD2 for D (6 bases). Germline V gene lookup returns CDR1 SGHNT and CDR2 YENEEA. V gave up 4 bases and J gave up 3 bases, with 13 bases separating them. The CDR3 is 14 residues long. CDR3 residues: CASSSAGRIYEQYF. As DNA, the CDR3 is TGTGCCAGCAGCTCGGCTGGGAGGATCTACGAGCAGTACTTC.

The CDR3 sequence: CASSPPGANEQFF. The CDR3 DNA is TGTGCCAGCAGTCCGCCAGGGGCCAATGAGCAGTTCTTC. The gene calls are TRBV6-6 and TRBJ2-1, with TRBD1 as a possible D gene (6 bases). CDR1 is MNHNY and CDR2 is SVGAGI in the germline V gene (reference sequence). There are 13 residues in the CDR3. With 5 bases removed from V and 6 bases from J, the gap between germline ends came to 11 bases.

V gene TRBV6-5 combines with J gene TRBJ1-3, with 7 bases matching TRBD1. Germline loops: CDR1 MNHEY, CDR2 SVGAGI. CDR3 length: 15 amino acids. V shed 2 bases, J shed 3 bases, and the junction held 4 bases outside the gene matches. The CDR3 loop reads CASSYTGQRGNTIYF. DNA for the CDR3: TGTGCCAGCAGTTACACGGGACAGCGTGGAAACACCATATATTTT.

The chain joins TRBV29-1 to TRBJ2-5; 12 nucleotides agree with TRBD2. CDR3 length: 16 amino acids. The J segment lost 4 bases and the V segment lost 0 bases, leaving 6 bases of the junction unmatched. The germline V gene has CDR1 SQVTM and CDR2 ANQGSEA. The CDR3 nucleotides read TGCAGCGTTGAAGATGGGGGACTAGCGGGTCGAGAGACCCAGTACTTC. Translation gives CSVEDGGLAGRETQYF.

This clone showed up just a few times. The V call is TRBV7-9, the J call TRBJ2-2; TRBD2 is a possible D gene (6 bases). V lost 1 base to trimming and J lost 5 bases, with 17 bases between them. Looked up from germline, CDR1 is SEHNR and CDR2 is FQNEAQ (reference sequence). This CDR3 region has 17 residues. The CDR3 sequence: CASSLDAWGLRTGELFF. The CDR3 coding sequence is TGTGCCAGCAGCTTAGATGCCTGGGGACTGCGGACCGGGGAGCTGTTTTTT.

The chain couples TRBV5-4 to TRBJ2-3, with D possibly TRBD1 on 6 matching bases. This CDR3 contains 16 residues. Trimming took off 3 bases at V and 3 bases at J, with 17 bases between the two ends. The germline CDR1 and CDR2 sequences are SGHNT and YYREEE (reference sequence). The CDR3 protein is CASSSFDRSQTDTQYF. CDR3 coding DNA: TGTGCCAGCAGCTCCTTCGACAGGTCTCAAACAGATACGCAGTATTTT.